This T cell receptor beta chain appears in the sequencing data of a study of read filtering for tumor transcriptome and immune sequencing. This library used roughly 370 ng RNA and molecular barcoded adaptors spanning alpha/delta and beta/gamma chains. TCRdb re-analysed the reads in MiXCR, keeping a single row per CDR3 protein. The profile covers 40,000 or so distinct CDR3 sequences, with around an eighth appearing a single time and 30% taken by the ten largest. This clonotype has ten or more counts. This TCR derives from a donor at least 40 years old with multiple myeloma. The specimen sequenced was a population of CD138-negative cells sorted from bone marrow.

CDR3 amino acids: CASSAAGQLSGQPQHF. For the CDR3, the DNA is TGTGCCAGCAGTGCCGCGGGACAACTATCAGGGCAGCCCCAGCATTTT. The rearrangement links TRBV25-1 to TRBJ1-5; D perhaps matches TRBD1 (6 bases). The V end was cut by 4 bases, the J end by 7 bases, with 20 bases between. The CDR3 has 16 residues. In germline, CDR1 is MGHDK, CDR2 SYGVNS. The full variable domain, rest sourced from reference TRBV25-1 and TRBJ1-5, is EADIYQTPRYLVIGTGKKITLECSQTMGHDKMYWYQQDPGMELHLIHYSYGVNSTEKGDLSSESTVSRIRTEHFPLTLESARPSHTSQYLCASSAAGQLSGQPQHFGDGTRLSIL.